The next 8 T cell receptor beta chains were all read from a single sample in a study of cytomegalovirus exposure and HLA in healthy donors (dated by TCRdb to about 2017). Preparation of the library involved the immunoSEQ multiplex PCR assay. For the multiplex PCR, a mixture combining 60 forward primers for TCR Vbeta segments and 13 reverse primers for TCR Jbeta segments was used. Sourced from immuneACCESS, this table was stored by TCRdb with only in-frame sequences that have V and J called. A share of the clones is absent; for the studies checked, an unresolved V gene accounts for under half, and the remainder has no known explanation. The sample data list 150,000 or so clones, and about 75% of these were observed just once. The biggest ten clones account for 4% to 5% of the sample. The source material was PBMCs. The origin of the receptors is a man aged 18 to 30 in good health and CMV-seropositive.

The sample holds a few counts of this clone. V gene TRBV5-1 combines with J gene TRBJ2-3, with 10 bases that match TRBD2. The CDR3 consists of 14 residues. Germline V lookup: CDR1 SGHRS, CDR2 YFSETQ. V lost 6 bases, J lost 5 bases, and 6 bases stayed unmatched. DNA for the CDR3: TGCGCCAGCAAAAGCGGGGGGGCAAAAGATACGCAGTATTTT. Protein product: CASKSGGAKDTQYF.

CDR3 nucleotide sequence: TGTGCCAGCAGTTACCTAGCAGTAATCCAAGAGACCCAGTACTTC. It translates to CASSYLAVIQETQYF. The chain combines TRBV6-6 with TRBJ2-5; maybe TRBD2 (5 bases). CDR1 is MNHNY and CDR2 is SVGAGI in the germline V gene (reference sequence). Trimming left V 2 bases short and J 1 base short, with 11 bases between. The CDR3 has 15 residues.

The chain is built from TRBV20-1 and TRBJ2-1, with D tentatively TRBD1 (5 bases). The CDR3 spans 11 residues. Trimming cost V 6 bases and J 10 bases, with 13 bases left between them. Germline V CDR1 and CDR2: DFQATT, SNEGSKA (reference sequence). The CDR3 sequence is CSAGTPGEQFF. The CDR3 nucleotides are TGCAGTGCAGGTACTCCAGGGGAGCAGTTCTTC.

V gene TRBV6-6 combines with J gene TRBJ1-1; 7 bases align to TRBD1. The ends lost 6 bases at V and 5 bases at J; junction bases unmatched: 12. Germline CDR1 is MNHNY and CDR2 is SVGAGI (reference sequence). This CDR3 has 15 residues. CDR3 nucleotide sequence: TGTGCCAGCAGCTTATCCACAGGGGTGGAAACTGAAGCTTTCTTT. Protein product: CASSLSTGVETEAFF.

The table lists this clone with a count of one. V is TRBV9 and J is TRBJ1-2; D remains unclear. The CDR3 totals 13 residues. The ends were cut back, 4 bases at V and 2 bases at J, with 9 bases in the middle. The germline V gene encodes CDR1 SGDLS and CDR2 YYNGEE. The chain's CDR3 is CASSPETNYGYTF. The DNA for the CDR3 is TGTGCCAGCAGCCCTGAGACAAACTATGGCTACACCTTC.

A few counts support this clone. This chain links TRBV4-1 with TRBJ2-3, with TRBD2 identical over 15 bases. CDR1 is MGHRA, CDR2 YSYEKL, per germline. V shed 1 base, J shed 7 bases, and the junction held 6 bases outside the gene matches. This CDR3 spans 17 amino acids. The CDR3 loop reads CASSQGTSGGGSNTQYF. CDR3 sequence (DNA): TGCGCCAGCAGCCAAGGGACTAGCGGGGGGGGGTCTAATACGCAGTATTTT.

This chain uses TRBV5-5 with TRBJ2-7; TRBD1 agrees at 8 bases. The CDR3 spans 15 residues. The V gene's germline CDR1 is SGHKS and CDR2 YYEKEE (reference sequence). V lost 7 bases and J lost 7; bases outside the gene matches: 16. The CDR3 sequence is CASALEGTGGEEQYV. CDR3 DNA sequence: TGTGCCAGCGCCCTTGAGGGGACAGGAGGAGAAGAGCAGTACGTC.

V is TRBV9 and J is TRBJ2-1, with 7 bases that match TRBD1. Trimming took 3 bases from V and 7 from J; bases not matched to a gene: 7. The CDR3 spans 14 residues. Per germline, CDR1 SGDLS and CDR2 YYNGEE. The CDR3 here is CASSGQGLGNEQFF. The DNA for the CDR3 is TGTGCCAGCAGCGGACAGGGCCTTGGGAATGAGCAGTTCTTC.